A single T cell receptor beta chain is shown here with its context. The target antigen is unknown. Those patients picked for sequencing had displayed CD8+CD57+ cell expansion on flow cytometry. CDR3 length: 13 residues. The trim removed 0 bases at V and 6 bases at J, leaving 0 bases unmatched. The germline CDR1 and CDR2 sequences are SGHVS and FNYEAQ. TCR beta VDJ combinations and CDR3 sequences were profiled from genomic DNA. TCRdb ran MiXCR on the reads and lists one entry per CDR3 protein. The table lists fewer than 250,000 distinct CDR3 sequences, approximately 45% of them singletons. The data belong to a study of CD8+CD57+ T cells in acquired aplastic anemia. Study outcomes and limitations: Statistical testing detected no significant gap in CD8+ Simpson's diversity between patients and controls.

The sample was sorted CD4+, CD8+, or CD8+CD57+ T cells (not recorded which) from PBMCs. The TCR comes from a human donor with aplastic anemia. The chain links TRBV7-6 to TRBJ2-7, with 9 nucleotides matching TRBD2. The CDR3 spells CASSLAAGGEQYF. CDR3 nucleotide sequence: TGTGCCAGCAGCTTAGCAGCGGGGGGCGAGCAGTACTTC. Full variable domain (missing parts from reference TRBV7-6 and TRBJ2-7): GAGVSQSPRYKVTKRGQDVALRCDPISGHVSLYWYRQALGQGPEFLTYFNYEAQQDKSGLPNDRFSAERPEGSISTLTIQRTEQRDSAMYRCASSLAAGGEQYFGPGTRLTVT.